This T cell receptor (beta chain) was documented in a study of blood T cell repertoires in COVID-19. For the study at large: Some COVID-19 samples were acute and others convalescent; all came from the United States, Italy and Spain.

The CDR3 runs to 15 residues. In germline, CDR1 is SGHKS, CDR2 YYEKEE (reference sequence). V trimming: 0 bases; J trimming: 4 bases; junction bases outside the gene matches: 7. Original processing notes: Cell counts per sample came from amplifying reference gene primers. Only in-frame clones appear in the TCRdb table, and some are missing; sequencing was by immunoSEQ multiplex PCR. V, J and clone size are taken as reported in that table, and D and trimming were inferred from the DNA itself. This sample yields approximately 200,000 clones, of which around 80% are seen a single time; under 2% belongs to the top ten. Cohorts were based on clinical histories the participants reported. Among Cohort 3 donors, those recovered had two negative PCRs, clearance, or symptom resolution.

The specimen was PBMCs or T cells enriched from blood (not recorded which). The genes are TRBV5-5 and TRBJ2-7; 7 positions agree with TRBD1. The sequence derives from a man in his sixties who had recovered from COVID-19. The CDR3 reads CASSLAVGGSYEQYF. The CDR3 bases are TGTGCCAGCAGCTTGGCTGTAGGGGGCTCGTACGAGCAGTACTTC.